These T cell receptor beta chains were read from a single sample in a study of T cell responses to AZD1222 COVID-19 vaccine. Method: immunoSEQ multiplex PCR; TCRdb's copy keeps in-frame clones and lacks some. The sample consists of under 150,000 clones, 70% to 90% of them appearing once. This sample comprised peripheral blood, obtained on day 0 of AZD1222 vaccination. The receptors shown here come from an adult in good health. The CDR3 runs from the conserved cysteine through the conserved F or W. Fields, in order: V gene, clone size, D gene, J gene, CDR3 DNA, CDR3 protein. D genes are given only for firm matches. Clone size is given for some rows only: seen once, a few or many times, or a class if the clone is expanded.

v_gene: TRBV5-1; abundance: .; d_gene: .; j_gene: TRBJ1-2; CDR3nt: TGCGCCAGCCGACTCGGGACCTATGATGGCTACACCTTC; CDR3aa: CASRLGTYDGYTF
v_gene: TRBV28; abundance: .; d_gene: TRBD2; j_gene: TRBJ2-5; CDR3nt: TGTGCCAGCAGTTTTAGAGGTCATTCTAGCGGGAGCGGAGAGACCCAGTACTTC; CDR3aa: CASSFRGHSSGSGETQYF
v_gene: TRBV27; abundance: .; d_gene: .; j_gene: TRBJ2-5; CDR3nt: TGTGCCAGCAATCGGTCACAGGGTTCTGGGCAAGAGACCCAGTACTTC; CDR3aa: CASNRSQGSGQETQYF
v_gene: TRBV28; abundance: .; d_gene: .; j_gene: TRBJ2-7; CDR3nt: TGTGCCAGCACCACAGCGGGTTCAATCTACGAGCAGTACTTC; CDR3aa: CASTTAGSIYEQYF
v_gene: TRBV15; abundance: .; d_gene: .; j_gene: TRBJ1-2; CDR3nt: TGTGCCACCAGCAGAAAAGAGCGGGACTGGGGCTATGGCTACACCTTC; CDR3aa: CATSRKERDWGYGYTF
v_gene: TRBV19; abundance: once; d_gene: TRBD2; j_gene: TRBJ2-1; CDR3nt: TGTGCCAGTAGTATAGGGAGCGGGAGTGTGTACAATGAGCAGTTCTTC; CDR3aa: CASSIGSGSVYNEQFF
v_gene: TRBV5-1; abundance: .; d_gene: TRBD2; j_gene: TRBJ2-2; CDR3nt: TGCGCCAGCAGCTTTAGCGGGGTCCCGGACACCGGGGAGCTGTTTTTT; CDR3aa: CASSFSGVPDTGELFF
v_gene: TRBV7-3; abundance: .; d_gene: TRBD1; j_gene: TRBJ2-3; CDR3nt: TGTGCCAGCAGCTCCGGATACAGGGGCCGCACAGATACGCAGTATTTT; CDR3aa: CASSSGYRGRTDTQYF
v_gene: TRBV3-1/TRBV3-2; abundance: .; d_gene: .; j_gene: TRBJ2-2; CDR3nt: TGTGCCAGCAGCCAAGGCGGGGAGCTGTTTTTT; CDR3aa: CASSQGGELFF
v_gene: TRBV24-1; abundance: .; d_gene: .; j_gene: TRBJ1-2; CDR3nt: TGTGCCACCAGTGGTGCTGCAGGGGAGGAGGGCTACACCTTC; CDR3aa: CATSGAAGEEGYTF
v_gene: TRBV6-5; abundance: .; d_gene: .; j_gene: TRBJ1-5; CDR3nt: TGTGCCAGCAGCTCTTCGGTGAATCAGCCCCAGCATTTT; CDR3aa: CASSSSVNQPQHF
v_gene: TRBV27; abundance: .; d_gene: .; j_gene: TRBJ2-7; CDR3nt: TGTGCCAGCAGTTTAAAGGCCTCCTCATACGAGCAGTACTTC; CDR3aa: CASSLKASSYEQYF
v_gene: TRBV2; abundance: .; d_gene: TRBD1; j_gene: TRBJ1-4; CDR3nt: TGTGCCGGGAGGGACAGGTCTAATGAAAAACTGTTTTTT; CDR3aa: CAGRDRSNEKLFF
v_gene: TRBV6-6; abundance: .; d_gene: TRBD1; j_gene: TRBJ2-7; CDR3nt: TGTGCCAGCAACGGACAGGGCGACTACGAGCAGTACTTC; CDR3aa: CASNGQGDYEQYF
v_gene: TRBV3-1/TRBV3-2; abundance: .; d_gene: TRBD1; j_gene: TRBJ1-2; CDR3nt: TGTGCCAGCAGCCAAGATTGGGACAGGGCTTTATTACATGGCTACACCTTC; CDR3aa: CASSQDWDRALLHGYTF
v_gene: TRBV7-8; abundance: .; d_gene: .; j_gene: TRBJ2-2; CDR3nt: TGTGCCAGCAGCTTAGCCCGTTTTGGCACCGGGGAGCTGTTTTTT; CDR3aa: CASSLARFGTGELFF
v_gene: TRBV19; abundance: .; d_gene: .; j_gene: TRBJ1-6; CDR3nt: TGTGCCAGTAGTGTTCAGACGGGAGTTGGTTCACCCCTCCACTTT; CDR3aa: CASSVQTGVGSPLHF
v_gene: TRBV30; abundance: .; d_gene: .; j_gene: TRBJ1-1; CDR3nt: TGTGCCTGGAGTGTTGGGGCTAACACTGAAGCTTTCTTT; CDR3aa: CAWSVGANTEAFF
v_gene: TRBV10-3; abundance: .; d_gene: TRBD1; j_gene: TRBJ1-4; CDR3nt: TGTGCCATCAGTGAGTACGGGACAGGGGAGAAACTGTTTTTT; CDR3aa: CAISEYGTGEKLFF
v_gene: TRBV4-1; abundance: .; d_gene: .; j_gene: TRBJ1-2; CDR3nt: TGCGCCAGCAGCCAAGATGCCTGGGGGACTAACTATGGCTACACCTTC; CDR3aa: CASSQDAWGTNYGYTF
v_gene: TRBV5-1; abundance: .; d_gene: .; j_gene: TRBJ1-3; CDR3nt: TGCGCCAGCAGCTTGGCTGGGCAGTCCGGAAACACCATATATTTT; CDR3aa: CASSLAGQSGNTIYF
v_gene: TRBV9; abundance: .; d_gene: .; j_gene: TRBJ2-1; CDR3nt: TGTGCCAGCAGCGCCTCTTACAATGAGCAGTTCTTC; CDR3aa: CASSASYNEQFF
v_gene: TRBV29-1; abundance: once; d_gene: .; j_gene: TRBJ1-5; CDR3nt: TGCAGCGCTTCAGAAAATAGCAATCAGCCCCAGCATTTT; CDR3aa: CSASENSNQPQHF
v_gene: TRBV2; abundance: .; d_gene: TRBD1; j_gene: TRBJ1-2; CDR3nt: TGTGCCAGCACCGAACAGGGGTGGTATGGCTACACCTTC; CDR3aa: CASTEQGWYGYTF
v_gene: TRBV3-1/TRBV3-2; abundance: .; d_gene: .; j_gene: TRBJ1-1; CDR3nt: TGTGCCAGCAGCCCCATAGGGCACCGAGGTGAAGCTTTCTTT; CDR3aa: CASSPIGHRGEAFF
v_gene: TRBV27; abundance: .; d_gene: .; j_gene: TRBJ2-7; CDR3nt: TGTGCCAGCAGTCCTCGTCGGACGATGAGCTCCTACGAGCAGTACTTC; CDR3aa: CASSPRRTMSSYEQYF
v_gene: TRBV27; abundance: .; d_gene: .; j_gene: TRBJ1-6; CDR3nt: TGTGCCAGCAGTTTTCTCAGGAGTTCACCCCTCCACTTT; CDR3aa: CASSFLRSSPLHF
v_gene: TRBV9; abundance: .; d_gene: TRBD1; j_gene: TRBJ2-1; CDR3nt: TGTGCCAGCAGACCGGGACAGGGGGACAATGAGCAGTTCTTC; CDR3aa: CASRPGQGDNEQFF
v_gene: TRBV11-2; abundance: .; d_gene: TRBD1; j_gene: TRBJ1-2; CDR3nt: TGTGCCAGCAGCTCGGGACAGGGGAACTATGGCTACACCTTC; CDR3aa: CASSSGQGNYGYTF
v_gene: TRBV21-1; abundance: .; d_gene: .; j_gene: TRBJ2-7; CDR3nt: TGTGCCAGCAGCACCTCCGTCATAGCGGATCCCAAGTGCTCCTACGAGCAGTACTTC; CDR3aa: CASSTSVIADPKCSYEQYF
v_gene: TRBV3-1/TRBV3-2; abundance: .; d_gene: .; j_gene: TRBJ1-2; CDR3nt: TGTGCCAGCAGCCAAGGGGTTAAAGTAGATAACTATGGCTACACCTTC; CDR3aa: CASSQGVKVDNYGYTF